The clone carrying this T cell receptor (beta chain) has more than one count but fewer than ten. The antigen is not known. The data were obtained in a study of T-cell reconstitution after alpha-beta-depleted transplantation in children. CDR1 is SGHVS, CDR2 FNYEAQ, per germline. After removal of 5 bases from V and 6 bases from J, the junction contained 9 bases not matched to a gene. This CDR3 has 16 residues. Overall study results and limits: About two months after transplant, alpha-beta T cells reportedly came from several hundred expanded graft clones. When one year had passed after transplant, most T-cell counts and diversity came from newly produced T cells.

Using unique molecular identifiers, the investigators prepared the TCRbeta library. TCRdb independently ran MiXCR on the PCR reads; one entry per CDR3 protein. The repertoire holds 450,000 to 600,000 distinct CDR3 sequences, with over 10% as singletons. The starting material was PBMCs, mostly from graft donor cells, obtained 360 days after TCRalphabeta/CD19-depleted stem cell transplant. V gene TRBV7-6 combines with J gene TRBJ2-7, with TRBD2 matching over 14 bases. This TCR came from a male patient aged 5 to 17 who had a stem cell transplant for acute myeloid leukemia, so the T cells may come from the graft donor. CDR3: CASSLRLAGGPGEQYF. The CDR3 region has the DNA TGTGCCAGCAGCCTACGACTAGCGGGAGGGCCGGGCGAGCAGTACTTC.